Included here is one T cell receptor (beta chain) sequence, with context. Antigen unknown. Germline values: CDR1 MNHEY, CDR2 SVGAGI. CDR3 length: 15 amino acids. Trimming cost V 0 bases and J 0 bases, with 9 bases left between them. The table came from immunoSEQ multiplex PCR; TCRdb's copy has only in-frame clones and leaves some out. The data contain 35,000 to 50,000 clones, about nine tenths of them singletons. This record belongs to a study of OX40 agonist ivuxolimab in advanced cancers. Study results and limitations: Some nonresponders likewise displayed low normalized T-cell clonal expansion.

This clonotype was sampled from an adult with an advanced solid tumor such as melanoma, head and neck, liver or kidney cancer. The chain couples TRBV6-5 to TRBJ2-7; D possibly corresponds to TRBD1 (6 bases). The sample in question was CD4+ or CD8+ T cells sorted from blood, obtained in a trial of the OX40 agonist ivuxolimab. The DNA of the CDR3 is TGTGCCAGCAGTTACTCGAGGACAGCCTCCTACGAGCAGTACTTC. It codes for CASSYSRTASYEQYF.